This TCR beta chain was observed in a study of shared clonotypes between healthy human individuals. Assay: immunoSEQ multiplex PCR; the TCRdb copy retains only in-frame clones and omits some. This table holds millions of clones, 85% to 95% found once. Per germline, CDR1 SNHLY and CDR2 FYNNEI. V was clipped by 6 bases and J by 6 bases; unmatched bases: 9. The CDR3 sequence is 15 residues long. The genes are TRBV2 and TRBJ2-3, with 10 positions matching TRBD2. The sequence was obtained from a man younger than 35 in good health. Sample: naive CD4+ T cells sorted from blood. Subset: CD45RA+ positively selected. As DNA, the CDR3 is TGTGCCAGCAGGGAACCGGGACTAGCGTTGGATACGCAGTATTTT. This encodes CASREPGLALDTQYF. Full variable domain (outside the CDR3, taken from reference TRBV2 and TRBJ2-3): EPEVTQTPSHQVTQMGQEVILRCVPISNHLYFYWYRQILGQKVEFLVSFYNNEISEKSEIFDDQFSVERPDGSNFTLKIRSTKLEDSAMYFCASREPGLALDTQYFGPGTRLTVL.